Listed below are T cell receptor beta chains from one sample, sequenced in a study of Ad26.COV2.S vaccination and SARS-CoV-2 variants. This table comes from immunoSEQ multiplex PCR, and its TCRdb copy is limited to in-frame clones, with some not included. The sample records over 350,000 clones, roughly nine tenths being singletons. The sequences come from peripheral blood, collected in a trial of Ad26.COV2.S vaccine versus placebo. All receptors come from a person aged 18-60 years who received the Ad26.COV2.S COVID-19 vaccine or a placebo. Both conserved end residues are trimmed from each CDR3. Fields, in order: V gene, CDR3 length, CDR3 protein.

>TRBV6-2/TRBV6-3|14
ASSPLFGGREAEQY
>TRBV5-4|12
ASSLSGTSLEQY
>TRBV4-1|13
ASSQDPQGPKGYT
>TRBV5-4|12
ASSLAVPNSPLH
>TRBV7-9|12
ASRSRQTDYGYT
>TRBV19|13
ASSMFQGGNQPQH
>TRBV3-1/TRBV3-2|12
ASSQDLVGFRQY
>TRBV4-2|12
ASSQDSRGNEQF
>TRBV5-1|13
ASSFTTSGGYEQY
>TRBV5-1|16
ASSTHWDSSSANYGYT
>TRBV5-1|11
ASSLGTPSEQY
>TRBV5-4|13
ASSSLAGGREKLF
>TRBV6-2/TRBV6-3|10
ASSPAGGRQY
>TRBV3-1/TRBV3-2|13
ASSQDMVGGNTIY
>TRBV4-1|13
ASSQGGLGGNTIY
>TRBV27|12
ASSLKSAAQPQH
>TRBV6-5|12
ASSLRGWTETQY
>TRBV11-2|11
ASSSGQPYEQY
>TRBV7-2|14
ASSSKDRPLTDTQY
>TRBV5-4|11
ASSLQGNNEQF
>TRBV10-3|11
AIMGRGVGTQY
>TRBV11-2|14
ASSQWTGALNNEQF
>TRBV9|12
ASSAQGLNTEAF
>TRBV5-4|12
ASSAEMAEDTQY
>TRBV6-5|11
ASSYSSGDGYT
>TRBV10-3|16
AISESSFVADSGYGYT
>TRBV6-2/TRBV6-3|13
ASSAGSTGVRGYT
>TRBV7-2|13
ASSLTGRWSYGYT
>TRBV5-1|16
ASSLGYRDGTNTGELF
>TRBV7-9|14
ASPPRGQGSISEQF
>TRBV2|13
ASSDRSTTNEKLF
>TRBV25-1|13
ASRPLQGAGTEAF
>TRBV9|15
ASSVTPSGGSTDTQY
>TRBV4-2|14
ASSALQGARTDTQY
>TRBV29-1|9
SLGTSSEQF
>TRBV27|14
ASSSQGLSGANVLT
>TRBV4-2|15
ASSQAAMGGGAHEQY
>TRBV7-2|15
ASSPTPGTSGDYEQY
>TRBV10-2|12
ASSERIGTDTQY
>TRBV5-6|12
ASSLVLGAGGYT
>TRBV7-9|10
ASSLEQGQYT
>TRBV19|14
ASRYRGDRVHNEQF
>TRBV7-2|11
ASSPGVQETQY
>TRBV6-6|11
ASSYSDDNEQF
>TRBV19|15
ASSTLVGEGTKNIQY
>TRBV5-1|13
ASSLAGQQENIQY
>TRBV6-5|13
ATKFRTQDAYEQY
>TRBV19|11
ASSIGPLGGYT
>TRBV6-5|14
ASSYRLAGGPYEQF
>TRBV30|13
AWMWGHSNTGELF
>TRBV4-1|12
ASSLTTSHYGYT
>TRBV15|13
ATSSDRFSNQPQH
>TRBV7-2|12
ASSLGTGVLGQY
>TRBV30|13
AWSVRGNSGNTIY
>TRBV11-3|10
ASSSDYNEQF
>TRBV5-4|12
ASSLTGQGKGYT
>TRBV7-9|11
ASSLAQTGEAF